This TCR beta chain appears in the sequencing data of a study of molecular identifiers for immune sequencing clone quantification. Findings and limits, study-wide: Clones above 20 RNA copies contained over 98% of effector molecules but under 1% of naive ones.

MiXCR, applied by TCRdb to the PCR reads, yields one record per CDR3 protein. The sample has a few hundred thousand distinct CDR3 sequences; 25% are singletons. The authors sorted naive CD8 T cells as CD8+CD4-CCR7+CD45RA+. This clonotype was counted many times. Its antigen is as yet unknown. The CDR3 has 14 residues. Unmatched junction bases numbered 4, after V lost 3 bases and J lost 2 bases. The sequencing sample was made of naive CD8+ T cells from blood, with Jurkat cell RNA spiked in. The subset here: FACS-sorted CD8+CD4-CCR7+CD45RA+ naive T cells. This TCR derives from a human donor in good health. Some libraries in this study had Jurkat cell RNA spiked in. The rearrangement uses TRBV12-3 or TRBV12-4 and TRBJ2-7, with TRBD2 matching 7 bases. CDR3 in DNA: TGTGCCAGCAGTTTCCAGCGGGAAGCCTACGAGCAGTACTTC. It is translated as CASSFQREAYEQYF.